Listed here is a single T cell receptor (beta chain). Its antigen remains unknown. This specimen comes from a study of vaccination and CD4 T cells after COVID-19. The Oncomine TCR Beta short-read assay sequenced DNA from cultured CD4+ T cells. TCRdb processed the PCR reads anew with MiXCR; each CDR3 protein has one entry. The table lists roughly 11,000 distinct CDR3 sequences, 41% of them singletons. Treatment of the sample: approximately nine-day PBMC culture with coronavirus spike peptide pools or control peptides (ViraFEST assay). This CDR3 contains 11 residues. Trimming took 3 bases from V and 8 from J, leaving 5 bases between them. Germline V lookup: CDR1 MNHNS, CDR2 SASEGT.

This receptor was obtained from a human donor who had recovered from COVID-19. The chain couples TRBV6-1 to TRBJ1-5; no definite D call. The sequencing used CD4+ T cells from blood, cultured in vitro, collected after SARS-CoV-2 vaccination. CDR3 in amino acids: CASSDMEPQHF. CDR3 sequence (DNA): TGTGCCAGCAGTGATATGGAGCCCCAGCATTTT.